This T cell receptor beta chain was obtained from a study of response to subunit inactivated influenza vaccine. From the RT-PCR reads, TCRdb called clonotypes with MiXCR, one entry per CDR3 protein. The sample carries approximately 680,000 distinct CDR3 sequences, less than 20% recorded once. The TCR was taken from a middle-aged man who received an inactivated influenza vaccine. The starting material was PBMCs from blood, obtained roughly 13 days after vaccination.

The CDR3 here is CASSLSGAGGDTQYF. The CDR3 DNA sequence: TGTGCCAGCAGCCTTAGCGGGGCAGGGGGAGATACGCAGTATTTT. The V call is TRBV12-3 or TRBV12-4, the J call TRBJ2-3; D possibly corresponds to TRBD2 (8 bases). The CDR3 runs to 15 residues. Trimming took 6 bases from V and 5 from J, leaving 18 bases between them.